The next 17 T cell receptor beta chains were all read from a single sample in a study of CD8 T cell repertoires and HIV-1 epitope variants. Which antigens these TCRs recognize remains unknown. The assay was immunoSEQ multiplex PCR, and TCRdb's table has in-frame clones only and misses some. The table has 5,400 or so clones, around 63% seen once. Source material: cultured CD8+ T cells derived from PBMCs. The receptors originated from a male donor with HIV.

This sequence joins TRBV7-8 and TRBJ2-7, with a possible D match to TRBD2 (5 bases). Germline V gene data show CDR1 as SGHVS and CDR2 as FQNEAQ. The CDR3 totals 16 residues. Trimming cost V 4 bases and J 3 bases, with 19 bases left between them. This CDR3 is CASSSPWERNFYEQYF. CDR3 DNA: TGTGCCAGCAGCTCCCCTTGGGAGCGGAACTTCTACGAGCAGTACTTC.

This clone came up a few times. CDR3 nucleotide sequence: TGTGCCAGCAGCCACACAGTGGGGCAGTTAACCTACGAGCAGTACTTC. Its translation is CASSHTVGQLTYEQYF. This chain joins TRBV5-6 and TRBJ2-7, with D possibly matching TRBD1 (5 bases). This CDR3 has 16 amino acids. Germline V lookup: CDR1 SGHDT, CDR2 YYEEEE. V was cut by 4 bases and J by 2 bases, with 19 bases left in between.

The gene calls are TRBV10-3 and TRBJ2-5, with TRBD1 matching 10 bases. Germline V gene sequence: CDR1 ENHRY, CDR2 SYGVKD. With V trimmed by 8 bases and J by 4 bases, 10 bases remained unmatched. The CDR3 has 15 residues. The CDR3 region has the DNA TGTGCCATCGGAACCGGGACAGGGGCGGGAGAGACCCAGTACTTC. It encodes CAIGTGTGAGETQYF.

This chain links TRBV11-2 with TRBJ2-3; 7 bases are a match to TRBD2. Trimming took 3 bases from V and 2 from J; bases not matched to a gene: 5. CDR3 length: 15 amino acids. Germline CDR1 and CDR2: SGHAT and FQNNGV. CDR3 protein: CASSFTGGYTDTQYF. Written as DNA, the CDR3 is TGTGCCAGCAGCTTCACGGGAGGTTACACAGATACGCAGTATTTT.

The chain recombines TRBV7-8 with TRBJ1-3; D is undetermined. The germline V gene has CDR1 SGHVS and CDR2 FQNEAQ. The CDR3 is made up of 12 amino acids. Trimming shortened V by 6 bases and J by 4 bases, and 7 bases separated the two germline ends. The CDR3 protein is CASSPMGNTIYF. The CDR3 DNA reads as TGTGCCAGCAGTCCCATGGGAAACACCATATATTTT.

This clone was seen more than once but under ten times. The CDR3 DNA reads as TGTGCCAGCAGTGAATACGGTGCCCCCATGAACACTGAAGCTTTCTTT. Translation gives CASSEYGAPMNTEAFF. V and J are TRBV25-1 and TRBJ1-1; no clear D gene. The CDR3 extends over 16 amino acids. V was trimmed by 0 bases and J by 0 bases, leaving 11 bases between them. Germline CDR1 reads MGHDK; CDR2 reads SYGVNS.

In this sample, this clone turned up a few times. This chain connects TRBV5-1 to TRBJ2-7, with 7 bases matching TRBD1. This CDR3 comprises 15 residues. Germline V CDR1 and CDR2: SGHRS, YFSETQ. J lost 0 bases, V lost 2 bases, and 5 bases had no gene match. The CDR3 protein is CASSLQTGPSYEQYF. CDR3 nucleotides: TGCGCCAGCAGCTTACAGACAGGGCCCTCCTACGAGCAGTACTTC.

The V and J genes are TRBV4-2 and TRBJ2-3, with 10 bases that match TRBD1. The germline gives CDR1 LGHNA, CDR2 YNFKEQ. This CDR3 is 20 amino acids long. V trimming: 0 bases; J trimming: 3 bases; junction bases outside the gene matches: 15. The CDR3 bases are TGTGCCAGCAGCCAAGATCCCGGGACAGGGGTAGGGGATTTAACAGATACGCAGTATTTT. It encodes CASSQDPGTGVGDLTDTQYF.

CDR3 sequence (DNA): TGTGCCAGCAGCTCGACAGGGGGCGCAGGTGAAAAACTGTTTTTT. Protein: CASSSTGGAGEKLFF. This sequence joins TRBV5-4 and TRBJ1-4; the match to TRBD1 covers 10 bases. The CDR3 has 15 residues. The ends lost 3 bases at V and 7 bases at J; junction bases unmatched: 6. Germline V lookup: CDR1 SGHNT, CDR2 YYREEE (reference sequence).

J is TRBJ2-5 and V is TRBV5-1, with TRBD2 matching 9 bases. With 4 bases clipped from V and 0 bases from J, the junction kept 13 bases outside the gene matches. CDR3 length: 18 residues. Germline CDR1 SGHRS, CDR2 YFSETQ. CDR3 DNA sequence: TGCGCCAGCAGCCCCACCGGACTAGCGCCGATGTACCAAGAGACCCAGTACTTC. The encoded protein is CASSPTGLAPMYQETQYF.

The rearrangement joins TRBV6-1 to TRBJ1-5, with D perhaps TRBD1 (5 bases). Trimming removed 7 bases at V and 6 bases at J, with 13 bases between. CDR1 is MNHNS, CDR2 SASEGT, per germline. The CDR3 has 13 residues. The CDR3 is CASTIPGSQPQHF. CDR3 bases: TGTGCCAGCACGATACCAGGGAGTCAGCCCCAGCATTTT.

The chain recombines TRBV5-6 with TRBJ2-7, with a possible D match to TRBD1 (5 bases). The CDR3 has 14 amino acids. V was pared by 0 bases and J by 7 bases, with 14 bases between. CDR1 is SGHDT and CDR2 is YYEEEE in the germline V gene. Here the CDR3 reads CASSLGQYLREQYF. CDR3 nucleotide sequence: TGTGCCAGCAGCTTGGGACAGTACCTTCGTGAGCAGTACTTC.

The V call is TRBV11-2, the J call TRBJ2-7; 9 nucleotides agree with TRBD2. This CDR3 region has 16 residues. Per germline, CDR1 SGHAT and CDR2 FQNNGV. V was pared by 1 base and J by 2 bases, with 6 bases of the junction left unmatched. This CDR3 reads CASSLGLAGIPYEQYF. Here the CDR3 DNA reads TGTGCCAGCAGCTTAGGTCTAGCGGGGATACCCTACGAGCAGTACTTC.

V is TRBV28 and J is TRBJ1-5; D ambiguous. CDR3 length: 10 amino acids. V lost 2 bases and J lost 9, with 2 bases in between. Germline assignment: CDR1 MDHEN and CDR2 SYDVKM. The chain's CDR3 is CASSLRPQHF. The CDR3 nucleotides read TGTGCCAGCAGTTTACGGCCCCAGCATTTT.

This sequence joins TRBV5-1 and TRBJ2-1, with 9 nucleotides matching TRBD2. The germline CDR1 and CDR2 sequences are SGHRS and YFSETQ. The ends lost 1 base at V and 6 bases at J; junction bases unmatched: 5. The CDR3 totals 15 residues. The CDR3 sequence is CASSLIASGVNEQFF. Written as DNA, the CDR3 is TGCGCCAGCAGCTTGATCGCTAGCGGGGTCAATGAGCAGTTCTTC.

The chain uses TRBV9 and TRBJ2-2; 16 bases line up with TRBD2. The V and J ends lost 3 bases and 1 base, in that order; junction bases with no gene match: 6. Germline V gives CDR1 SGDLS, CDR2 YYNGEE. CDR3 length: 19 residues. CDR3 bases: TGTGCCAGCAGCGGCGCAGGGACTAGCGGGAGGGGGAACACCGGGGAGCTGTTTTTT. It specifies CASSGAGTSGRGNTGELFF.

The chain has TRBV14 and TRBJ2-1; D uncertain. Trimming left V 1 base short and J 2 bases short, with 12 bases between. Per the germline V gene, CDR1 is SGHDN and CDR2 is FVKESK. CDR3 size: 16 residues. The CDR3 DNA reads TGTGCCAGCAGCCAAGGGGGTAGTTTCGCCTACAATGAGCAGTTCTTC. This sequence encodes CASSQGGSFAYNEQFF.